This T cell receptor (beta chain) is from a study of blood T cell repertoires in COVID-19. Study at large: Samples of COVID-19 (acute and convalescent) were obtained from the United States, Italy and Spain. Sources were T cells, B-cell-depleted T cells, or PBMCs; the material itself was cDNA or gDNA.

As handled by the study authors: Estimation of nucleated cell counts was performed using reference gene primer amplification. Clones were read by immunoSEQ multiplex PCR, and TCRdb kept only the in-frame ones, dropping some. V and J calls and clone size are copied from that table; D and trimming were computed from the DNA. The repertoire includes fewer than 300,000 clones, less than 85% of them detected once, and around 2.6% sits in the top ten. The CDR3 covers 15 residues. V lost 1 base and J 4 bases, leaving 11 bases between the germline ends. Germline V gene data show CDR1 as SGHTA and CDR2 as FQGNSA.

The sample consisted of peripheral blood. The sequence derives from a woman between 65 and 79 years old with active or convalescent COVID-19. The chain has TRBV7-2 and TRBJ1-5, with a weak D call TRBD1 (5 bases). The DNA of the CDR3 is TGTGCCAGCAGCTTAGGAACAGGAATGAATCAGCCCCAGCATTTT. It codes for CASSLGTGMNQPQHF.